Sequencing of this T cell receptor (beta chain) was carried out in a study of blood T cell repertoires in COVID-19. Across the study: Sites in the United States, Italy and Spain provided acute and convalescent COVID-19 samples. PBMCs, B-cell-depleted T cells, or T cells provided the cDNA or gDNA that made up the material.

CDR3 length equals 17 residues. The V and J ends lost 3 bases and 6 bases, in that order; junction bases with no gene match: 11. The V gene's germline CDR1 is MDHEN and CDR2 SYDVKM. Under the authors' procedure: It was from reference gene primer amplification that nucleated cell counts were estimated. Profiled with immunoSEQ multiplex PCR; TCRdb holds only in-frame clones, not every one. V and J calls plus clone size are reproduced from that table; the DNA served to infer D and trimming. The sample records about 230,000 clones, approximately 80% being singletons. This clonotype was sampled from a woman in her 50s with acute or convalescent COVID-19. Sample: peripheral blood. V is TRBV28 and J is TRBJ2-1; TRBD2 aligns across 10 bases. This CDR3 is CASSFPDLAGVSNEQFF. Written as DNA, the CDR3 is TGTGCCAGCAGTTTTCCAGACCTAGCGGGAGTGTCCAATGAGCAGTTCTTC.